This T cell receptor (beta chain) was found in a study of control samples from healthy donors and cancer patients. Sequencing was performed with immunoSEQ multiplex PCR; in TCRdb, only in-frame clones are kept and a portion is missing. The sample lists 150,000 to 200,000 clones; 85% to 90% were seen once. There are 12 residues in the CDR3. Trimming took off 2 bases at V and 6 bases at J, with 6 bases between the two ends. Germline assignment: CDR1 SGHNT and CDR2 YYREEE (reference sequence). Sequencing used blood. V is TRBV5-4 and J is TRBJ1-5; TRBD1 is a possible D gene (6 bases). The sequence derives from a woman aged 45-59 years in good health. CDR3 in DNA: TGTGCCAGCAGCTTACAGGGTCAGCCCCAGCATTTT. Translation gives CASSLQGQPQHF.